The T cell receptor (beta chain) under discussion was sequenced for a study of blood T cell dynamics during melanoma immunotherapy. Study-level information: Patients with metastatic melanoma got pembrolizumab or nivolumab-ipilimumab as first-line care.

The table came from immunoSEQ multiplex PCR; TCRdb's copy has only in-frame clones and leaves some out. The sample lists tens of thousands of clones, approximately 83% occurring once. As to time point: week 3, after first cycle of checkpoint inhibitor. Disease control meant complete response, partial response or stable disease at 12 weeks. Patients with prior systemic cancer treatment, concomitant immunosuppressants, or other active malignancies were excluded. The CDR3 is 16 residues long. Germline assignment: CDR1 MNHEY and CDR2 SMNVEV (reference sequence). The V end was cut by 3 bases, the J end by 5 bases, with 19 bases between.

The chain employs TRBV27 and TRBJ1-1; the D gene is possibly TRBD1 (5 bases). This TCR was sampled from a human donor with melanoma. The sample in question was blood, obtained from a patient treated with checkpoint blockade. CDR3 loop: CASSLGPLLGGTEAFF. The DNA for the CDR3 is TGTGCCAGCAGTTTGGGACCCCTGCTGGGGGGAACTGAAGCTTTCTTT.